The 15 T cell receptor beta chains listed next were all sequenced from one sample in a study of CD8 T cells in Susac syndrome. About 0.5 to 1 ug RNA was reverse transcribed with random hexamers. One entry per CDR3 protein results from TCRdb running MiXCR on the immunoSEQ multiplex PCR reads. This sample has about 110,000 distinct CDR3 sequences, with 90% to 96% found just once. Sequencing used CD4+ T cells from PBMCs. These receptor sequences come from a human donor in good health.

The V gene is TRBV29-1, the J gene TRBJ2-5; 16 nucleotides line up with TRBD2. This CDR3 has 14 amino acids. Germline assignment: CDR1 SQVTM and CDR2 ANQGSEA. Trimming took 7 bases from V and 7 from J; bases not matched to a gene: 6. This CDR3 reads CSAQGLAGGRTQYF. As DNA, the CDR3 is TGCAGCGCCCAGGGACTAGCGGGAGGGAGGACCCAGTACTTC. Filled out from reference TRBV29-1 and TRBJ2-5, the complete variable domain reads SAVISQKPSRDICQRGTSLTIQCQVDSQVTMMFWYRQQPGQSLTLIATANQGSEATYESGFVIDKFPISRPNLTFSTLTVSNMSPEDSSIYLCSAQGLAGGRTQYFGPGTRLLVL.

The chain is built from TRBV4-3 and TRBJ2-5; possibly TRBD1 for D (6 bases). The CDR3 is made up of 16 amino acids. Germline lookup yields CDR1 LGHNA and CDR2 YSLEER. Trimming took 0 bases from V and 4 from J, leaving 15 bases between them. The chain's CDR3 is CASSQEPGQELETQYF. The CDR3 bases are TGCGCCAGCAGCCAAGAGCCGGGACAAGAGCTAGAGACCCAGTACTTC.

The rearrangement joins TRBV28 to TRBJ2-6, with a possible D match to TRBD1 (5 bases). V shed 1 base and J shed 2 bases, with 9 bases lying between them. Germline CDR1 MDHEN, CDR2 SYDVKM. The CDR3 is 16 amino acids. The CDR3 protein is CASSLYARAGANVLTF. CDR3 nucleotides: TGTGCCAGCAGTTTATACGCCAGGGCTGGGGCCAACGTCCTGACTTTC. Based on the CDR3 plus reference TRBV28 and TRBJ2-6, the full variable domain is DVKVTQSSRYLVKRTGEKVFLECVQDMDHENMFWYRQDPGLGLRLIYFSYDVKMKEKGDIPEGYSVSREKKERFSLILESASTNQTSMYLCASSLYARAGANVLTFGAGSRLTVL.

This clonotype occurred once. The chain's CDR3 is CASIAGGLSGANVLTF. CDR3 in DNA: TGTGCCAGTATAGCGGGGGGCCTCTCTGGGGCCAACGTCCTGACTTTC. The chain has TRBV28 and TRBJ2-6; 10 bases match TRBD2. The CDR3 loop spans 16 amino acids. Germline assignment: CDR1 MDHEN and CDR2 SYDVKM. With V trimmed by 9 bases and J by 0 bases, 5 bases remained unmatched.

The rearrangement joins TRBV19 to TRBJ2-6, with TRBD1 identical over 12 bases. Trimming removed 3 bases from V and 4 bases from J; junction bases left unmatched: 4. The germline V gene encodes CDR1 LNHDA and CDR2 SQIVND (reference sequence). This CDR3 contains 17 residues. CDR3 sequence (DNA): TGTGCCAGTAGTATGGGACAGGGGGCGCGAGGGGCCAACGTCCTGACTTTC. Translation gives CASSMGQGARGANVLTF. Combining the CDR3 with reference TRBV19 and TRBJ2-6 gives the whole variable domain DGGITQSPKYLFRKEGQNVTLSCEQNLNHDAMYWYRQDPGQGLRLIYYSQIVNDFQKGDIAEGYSVSREKKESFPLTVTSAQKNPTAFYLCASSMGQGARGANVLTFGAGSRLTVL.

The CDR3 protein is CASSFKSAGANVLTF. As DNA, the CDR3 is TGTGCCAGCAGCTTTAAGAGTGCCGGGGCCAACGTCCTGACTTTC. The chain has TRBV7-2 and TRBJ2-6; D is unclear. CDR1 and CDR2 from the germline V gene are SGHTA and FQGNSA. The V gene lost 3 bases and the J gene lost 4 bases, with 10 bases spanning the gap. The CDR3 length is 15 residues.

V is TRBV7-3 and J is TRBJ1-1; D ambiguous. The CDR3 length is 13 residues. V lost 5 bases to trimming and J lost 5 bases, with 12 bases between them. Germline V gives CDR1 SGHTA, CDR2 FQGTGA. This CDR3 is CASSLQRGTEAFF. CDR3 DNA sequence: TGTGCCAGCAGCCTTCAGCGGGGTACTGAAGCTTTCTTT.

The rearrangement uses TRBV23-1 and TRBJ1-1; 8 bases are a match to TRBD1. TRBV23-1 is designated an ORF whose function remains uncertain. The CDR3 is 17 amino acids. Losses at the gene ends were 0 bases for V and 1 base for J; bases not matched to a gene: 7. The CDR3 DNA sequence: TGCGCCAGCAGTCAATCTTGTTGGACAGGGCAGAACACTGAAGCTTTCTTT. It yields the protein CASSQSCWTGQNTEAFF.

DNA of the CDR3: TGTGCCAGCAGCGCCGACACCGGGACCGGGGAGCTGTTTTTT. Its protein is CASSADTGTGELFF. This chain connects TRBV7-9 to TRBJ2-2, with no clear D. Germline CDR1 and CDR2: SEHNR and FQNEAQ (reference sequence). This CDR3 spans 14 amino acids. Between the trimmed V and J ends, which lost 5 bases and 5 bases, there was a span of 12 bases.

Comments on this clonotype: At one end the junction does not follow the germline gene, possibly because of a read error. The chain has TRBV4-1 and TRBJ2-7; the match to TRBD2 covers 8 bases. This CDR3 has 15 amino acids. Germline V lookup: CDR1 MGHRA, CDR2 YSYEKL. The CDR3 loop reads CASSQPIAGRGEQYF. As DNA, the CDR3 is TGCGCCAGCAGCCAACCCATAGCGGGACGGGGGGAGCAATACTTC.

The chain is built from TRBV5-1 and TRBJ1-1; D not certain. The CDR3 covers 13 residues. V shed 1 base and J shed 1 base, with 5 bases lying between them. CDR1 is SGHRS, CDR2 YFSETQ, per germline. Here the CDR3 reads CASSLSENTEAFF. The CDR3 bases are TGCGCCAGCAGCTTGTCAGAGAACACTGAAGCTTTCTTT.

This chain connects TRBV7-2 to TRBJ1-5; possible D gene TRBD1, 6 bases. V was pared by 5 bases and J by 2 bases, with 13 bases between. Germline-derived CDR1 and CDR2 are SGHTA and FQGNSA. This CDR3 contains 15 residues. CDR3 coding DNA: TGTGCCAGCAGCCCCCCAGGGGCTGGCAATCAGCCCCAGCATTTT. Protein sequence: CASSPPGAGNQPQHF. The entire variable domain, with the rest obtained from reference TRBV7-2 and TRBJ1-5, is as follows: GAGVSQSPSNKVTEKGKDVELRCDPISGHTALYWYRQSLGQGLEFLIYFQGNSAPDKSGLPSDRFSAERTGGSVSTLTIQRTQQEDSAVYLCASSPPGAGNQPQHFGDGTRLSIL.

The chain recombines TRBV29-1 with TRBJ1-6; D not certain. The ends were cut back, 6 bases at V and 7 bases at J, with 16 bases in the middle. CDR1 SQVTM and CDR2 ANQGSEA come from the germline V gene. The CDR3 consists of 14 residues. The CDR3 DNA reads TGCAGCGTGCCGACAACTCCTCAGAATTCACCCCTCCACTTT. This translates into CSVPTTPQNSPLHF.

This clonotype is a singleton in its sample. This chain connects TRBV29-1 to TRBJ2-7; 11 bases fit TRBD2. CDR3 size: 13 residues. Germline-derived CDR1 and CDR2 are SQVTM and ANQGSEA. Trimming took 2 bases from V and 7 from J; bases not matched to a gene: 4. The chain's CDR3 is CSVEFLAGGEQYF. The CDR3 DNA reads as TGCAGCGTTGAATTCCTAGCGGGAGGTGAGCAGTACTTC.

V and J are TRBV7-2 and TRBJ1-5; weak D call: TRBD1 (6 bases). V was pared by 5 bases and J by 6 bases, with 14 bases between. The CDR3 length is 14 residues. CDR1 SGHTA and CDR2 FQGNSA come from the germline V gene. CDR3 in DNA: TGTGCCAGCAGCCCCGGGGGGGCGGCTCAGCCCCAGCATTTT. This encodes CASSPGGAAQPQHF.